Shown below are 2 T cell receptor beta chains from a single sample sequenced in a study of blood T cells in healthy people across ages. Alongside a J-beta primer mix, a sample-barcoded 5' primer served in a second PCR lasting 7 to 11 cycles. TCRdb itself ran the 5' RACE reads through MiXCR, one entry per CDR3 protein. Here the sample spans about a million distinct CDR3 sequences, roughly 50% being singletons. Sequencing input: blood. The origin of the receptors is a man aged 25-40 years in good health.

This clonotype was counted only a few times. V usage is TRBV25-1 and J usage is TRBJ2-7; a weak D match, TRBD1 (6 bases). CDR1 and CDR2 from the germline V gene are MGHDK and SYGVNS. With 3 bases removed from V and 4 bases from J, the gap between germline ends came to 10 bases. The CDR3 extends over 13 amino acids. The CDR3 bases are TGTGCCAGCAGTGATAAACAGGGTTACGAGCAGTACTTC. Its translation: CASSDKQGYEQYF.

This clonotype was counted between two and nine times. The gene calls are TRBV4-1 and TRBJ2-1; D might be TRBD1 (6 bases). CDR1 is MGHRA and CDR2 is YSYEKL in the germline V gene. This CDR3 contains 15 residues. With 1 base removed from V and 5 bases from J, the gap between germline ends came to 12 bases. Here the CDR3 DNA reads TGCGCCAGCAGCCAAGGCGCAGGGGCCCACAATGAGCAGTTCTTC. This translates into CASSQGAGAHNEQFF.